Shown below are 21 T cell receptor beta chains from a single sample sequenced in a study of T cell responses to AZD1222 COVID-19 vaccine. Data came from immunoSEQ multiplex PCR; TCRdb stores just in-frame clones and leaves some out. Of over 150,000 clones in the sample, 94% are singletons; the top ten hold 1.5% to 2%. The input for sequencing was peripheral blood, taken 28 days after the second AZD1222 dose. The receptors come from an adult who received the AZD1222 COVID-19 vaccine.

The rearrangement joins TRBV7-2 to TRBJ1-2; 8 nucleotides agree with TRBD1. Germline-derived CDR1 and CDR2 are SGHTA and FQGNSA. CDR3 length: 15 residues. Trimming took 4 bases from V and 4 from J; bases not matched to a gene: 8. CDR3 nucleotide sequence: TGTGCCAGCAGCTCCCCAGACAGGGGACTCTATGGCTACACCTTC. Translated, it gives CASSSPDRGLYGYTF.

V gene TRBV7-2 combines with J gene TRBJ1-6, with a possible D match to TRBD1 (5 bases). V was cut by 8 bases and J by 6 bases, with 23 bases left in between. CDR1 and CDR2 from the germline V gene are SGHTA and FQGNSA. The CDR3 length is 17 residues. The CDR3 nucleotides read TGTGCCAGCTCCACGACCCCCTACCAGGGCGGTAATTCACCCCTCCACTTT. Its translation is CASSTTPYQGGNSPLHF.

This sequence joins TRBV6-2 or TRBV6-3 and TRBJ2-7; 11 bases align to TRBD2. Germline V gene lookup returns CDR1 MNHEY and CDR2 SVGEGT. Trimming at V came to 6 bases and at J to 0 bases, leaving 4 bases not matched to a gene. The CDR3 has 15 residues. The CDR3 sequence: CASSPGLAVSYEQYF. The CDR3 DNA is TGTGCCAGCAGCCCGGGACTAGCGGTCTCCTACGAGCAGTACTTC.

The V gene is TRBV30, the J gene TRBJ1-4; the D gene is possibly TRBD1 (5 bases). CDR1 is GTSNPN, CDR2 SVGIG, per germline (reference sequence). This CDR3 is built from 17 residues. With 5 bases removed from V and 3 bases from J, the gap between germline ends came to 22 bases. The CDR3, as DNA: TGTGCCTGGGAAAACAGGTTCTCCTCCCCCTCTAATGAAAAACTGTTTTTT. It yields the protein CAWENRFSSPSNEKLFF.

The rearrangement links TRBV18 to TRBJ2-7, with D perhaps matching TRBD1 (6 bases). V lost 3 bases to trimming and J lost 5 bases, with 14 bases between them. The CDR3 contains 14 residues. From germline, CDR1 is KGHSH and CDR2 LQKENI. The CDR3 sequence: CASSPPAQGHEQYF. The CDR3 DNA is TGTGCCAGCTCACCCCCAGCACAGGGTCACGAGCAGTACTTC.

The V gene is TRBV11-2, the J gene TRBJ2-5; the match to TRBD2 covers 7 bases. Looked up from germline, CDR1 is SGHAT and CDR2 is FQNNGV. This CDR3 is 15 amino acids long. The junction had 8 bases not matched to a gene; V was cut back by 2 bases and J by 5 bases. In DNA, the CDR3 is TGTGCCAGCAGCTTATGGCCTAGCGGAACCGAGACCCAGTACTTC. This translates into CASSLWPSGTETQYF. The full variable domain, rest sourced from reference TRBV11-2 and TRBJ2-5, is EAGVAQSPRYKIIEKRQSVAFWCNPISGHATLYWYQQILGQGPKLLIQFQNNGVVDDSQLPKDRFSAERLKGVDSTLKIQPAKLEDSAVYLCASSLWPSGTETQYFGPGTRLLVL.

The genes are TRBV9 and TRBJ1-2; D is ambiguous. Germline loops: CDR1 SGDLS, CDR2 YYNGEE. The V end was cut by 4 bases, the J end by 6 bases, with 7 bases between. This CDR3 has 11 residues. CDR3 nucleotide sequence: TGTGCCAGCAGCAAGCAGGATGGCTACACCTTC. It encodes CASSKQDGYTF.

This chain connects TRBV5-6 to TRBJ2-5; TRBD2 matches at 8 bases. Trimming removed 4 bases from V and 5 bases from J; junction bases left unmatched: 7. CDR3 size: 14 residues. CDR1 is SGHDT and CDR2 is YYEEEE in the germline V gene. The CDR3 loop is CASSAGTSFETQYF. CDR3 nucleotides: TGTGCCAGCAGCGCTGGGACTAGTTTTGAGACCCAGTACTTC.

The gene calls are TRBV6-5 and TRBJ1-1, with D unclear. Between the trimmed V and J ends, which lost 6 bases and 1 base, there was a span of 9 bases. Germline CDR1 reads MNHEY; CDR2 reads SVGAGI. There are 13 residues in the CDR3. CDR3 DNA: TGTGCCAGCAGCTCCTCTCAGAACACTGAAGCTTTCTTT. Its translation: CASSSSQNTEAFF.

The genes are TRBV3-1 (or the pseudogene TRBV3-2) and TRBJ1-2; possibly TRBD1 for D (5 bases). The CDR3 totals 16 residues. Deletions cut 6 bases from V and 0 bases from J, with 17 bases between. Germline V gives CDR1 LGHDT, CDR2 YNNKEL (reference sequence). The CDR3 DNA follows: TGTGCCAGCAGTCGTACAGGAACGCGAGCTAACTATGGCTACACCTTC. Protein sequence: CASSRTGTRANYGYTF.

The chain links TRBV28 to TRBJ2-3; D call uncertain. The CDR3 contains 12 residues. The V end lost 7 bases, the J end lost 2 bases, and 7 bases lay between the germline ends. Germline V CDR1 and CDR2: MDHEN, SYDVKM. The CDR3 nucleotides read TGTGCCAGCAAGGGCCCCACAGATACGCAGTATTTT. This gives the protein CASKGPTDTQYF. The variable domain in full, completed from reference TRBV28 and TRBJ2-3, reads DVKVTQSSRYLVKRTGEKVFLECVQDMDHENMFWYRQDPGLGLRLIYFSYDVKMKEKGDIPEGYSVSREKKERFSLILESASTNQTSMYLCASKGPTDTQYFGPGTRLTVL.

The V and J genes are TRBV10-3 and TRBJ1-2; D remains ambiguous. Germline V gene lookup returns CDR1 ENHRY and CDR2 SYGVKD. Between the trimmed V and J ends, which lost 8 bases and 5 bases, there was a span of 15 bases. The length of the CDR3 is 13 residues. For the CDR3, the DNA is TGTGCCATCCGACCTTCTGCGGGGTATGGCTACACCTTC. It encodes CAIRPSAGYGYTF.

V gene TRBV6-6 combines with J gene TRBJ1-3; possible D gene TRBD1, 6 bases. Germline-derived CDR1 and CDR2 are MNHNY and SVGAGI (reference sequence). The CDR3 runs 15 residues. Between the trimmed V and J ends, which lost 2 bases and 4 bases, there was a span of 12 bases. CDR3: CASSYPTGAGNTIYF. CDR3 nucleotide sequence: TGTGCCAGCAGTTACCCAACGGGGGCAGGAAACACCATATATTTT.

Worth noting for this clone: A junction end diverges from the germline sequence, so it may reflect a read error. The chain has TRBV6-2 or TRBV6-3 and TRBJ2-1; 7 positions match TRBD2. The CDR3 totals 12 residues. Germline CDR1 reads MNHEY; CDR2 reads SVGEGT. As DNA, the CDR3 is TGTGCCAGCAGCCACGGACTAGTCCCCAGCCTCTTC. Translation: CASSHGLVPSLF.

This chain connects TRBV23-1 to TRBJ2-3; D is unclear. TRBV23-1 is an ORF for which the function is uncertain. The CDR3 has 14 amino acids. Trimming removed 3 bases from V and 1 base from J, with 8 bases in between. CDR3 protein: CASSHPWGTDTQYF. CDR3 in DNA: TGCGCCAGCAGTCACCCGTGGGGCACAGATACGCAGTATTTT.

The V gene is TRBV4-3, the J gene TRBJ1-4, with D unresolved. V lost 6 bases, J lost 6 bases, and 11 bases lay in between. CDR1 is LGHNA, CDR2 YSLEER, per germline. The CDR3 extends over 13 amino acids. CDR3 protein: CASRYGGDEKLFF. CDR3 in DNA: TGCGCCAGCAGATATGGTGGAGATGAAAAACTGTTTTTT.

The V gene is TRBV5-1, the J gene TRBJ2-5; D is uncertain. Trimming stripped 4 bases from V and 5 bases from J, with 12 bases between. The germline gives CDR1 SGHRS, CDR2 YFSETQ. The CDR3 loop spans 13 amino acids. The chain's CDR3 is CASSVRIRETQYF. CDR3 coding DNA: TGCGCCAGCAGCGTAAGAATTAGGGAGACCCAGTACTTC.

The genes are TRBV21-1 and TRBJ2-7; whether TRBD1, the table's D call, matches the DNA was not checked. TRBV21-1 is deemed a pseudogene. CDR3 length equals 15 residues. The CDR3 region has the DNA TGTGCCAGCAGCAAAGAGGGACACGGATCCTACGAGCAGTACTTC. Its translation: CASSKEGHGSYEQYF.

CDR3 amino acids: CATSRGEMNTEAFF. In DNA, the CDR3 is TGTGCCACCAGCAGAGGAGAAATGAACACTGAAGCTTTCTTT. The J gene is TRBJ1-1, the V gene TRBV15; no definite D call. CDR3 length: 14 residues. Trimming left V 1 base short and J 0 bases short, with 6 bases between. Germline V lookup: CDR1 LNHNV, CDR2 YYDKDF (reference sequence).

V is TRBV11-3 and J is TRBJ2-7; a possible D gene is TRBD2 (6 bases). The CDR3 is 16 residues long. Per germline, CDR1 SGHNT and CDR2 YENEEA. Trimming removed 0 bases from V and 5 bases from J, with 17 bases in between. The CDR3 coding sequence is TGTGCCAGCAGCTTAGATCTTAGAGGGACTGAAGACGAGCAGTACTTC. It yields the protein CASSLDLRGTEDEQYF.

V usage is TRBV7-9 and J usage is TRBJ2-5, with no clear D. Trimming took 1 base from V and 2 from J, leaving 8 bases between them. This CDR3 is built from 14 residues. Germline V gene lookup returns CDR1 SEHNR and CDR2 FQNEAQ (reference sequence). The CDR3 here is CASSLGVVQETQYF. The CDR3 nucleotides read TGTGCCAGCAGCTTAGGAGTCGTTCAAGAGACCCAGTACTTC.